The T cell receptor (beta chain) described here comes from a study of cytomegalovirus exposure and HLA in healthy donors. Study as a whole: For the roughly 390 genotyped donors, over 80% fell within the Caucasian-associated ancestry cluster.

On this clone: The target antigen is unknown.

CDR3 length: 15 amino acids. CDR1 and CDR2 (germline): SEHNR, FQNEAQ (reference sequence). With V trimmed by 5 bases and J by 6 bases, 11 bases remained unmatched. General observations from the study: Reports indicate that TCR beta sequences accurately predicted the HLA-A and HLA-B alleles of most subjects. Roughly uniform sequencing depth across donors was assumed, possibly incorrectly.

Amplification used 60 Vbeta primers and 13 Jbeta primers. Profiling relied on immunoSEQ multiplex PCR, and the TCRdb table lists in-frame clones only, not all of them. The table shows around 55,000 clones, with about 77% occurring only once. Though probably carrying unrecorded immune exposures, donors were nominally healthy at sampling. The sample taken for sequencing was PBMCs. V gene TRBV7-9 combines with J gene TRBJ1-1, with 8 bases lining up with TRBD1. The receptor was derived from a female donor in good health and CMV-seronegative. CDR3 loop: CASSPGQGRFAEAFF. The CDR3 DNA reads as TGTGCCAGCAGCCCTGGACAGGGTCGATTCGCTGAAGCTTTCTTT.